Listed below are T cell receptor beta chains from one sample, sequenced in a study of CD8+ T cells in alopecia areata. The assay was immunoSEQ multiplex PCR, and TCRdb's table has in-frame clones only and misses some. The table records 110,000 or so clones, approximately 38% of them present only once. Sequencing was done on a sample of CD4+ T cells sorted from blood. Receptors originate from a human donor with alopecia areata. Each CDR3 is given with its conserved first and last residue.

>TRBV7-2
CASSLGLREQFF
>TRBV29-1
CSVAVDVRYNEQFF
>TRBV29-1
CSVVPGLGAYEQYF
>TRBV28
CAAAPGGAPYEQYF
>TRBV29-1
CSVSDRANNSPLHF
>TRBV11-2
CASSSEITTYEQYF
>TRBV10-3
CAISGDSQETQYF
>TRBV30
CAWSGDRGVYEQYF
>TRBV5-1
CASSFGTGTYNEQFF
>TRBV29-1
CSVRPGTGPGELFF
>TRBV11-2
CASSIQETQYF
>TRBV7-9
CASSPRVPLQFF
>TRBV27
CASRVRTGLGYGYTF
>TRBV5-1
CASSLNSYSNTEAFF
>TRBV7-8
CASSFDYPEGYTF
>TRBV30
CAWSVRASGTVGELFF
>TRBV29-1
CSVGINPKETQYF
>TRBV30
CAWRVDREKSSYEQYF
>TRBV5-4
CASSFDYNEKLFF
>TRBV29-1
CSAGDSSLGYTF
>TRBV9
CASSGHRGRNEQYF
>TRBV30
CAWSRSFTDTQYF
>TRBV27
CASSSRDRGNEQYF
>TRBV9
CASSVAVDTQYF
>TRBV5-1
CASSLIPGANVLTF
>TRBV29-1
CSVLSGAYEQYF
>TRBV5-1
CASSRDRGRGIQYF
>TRBV29-1
CSGNLGGNTIYF